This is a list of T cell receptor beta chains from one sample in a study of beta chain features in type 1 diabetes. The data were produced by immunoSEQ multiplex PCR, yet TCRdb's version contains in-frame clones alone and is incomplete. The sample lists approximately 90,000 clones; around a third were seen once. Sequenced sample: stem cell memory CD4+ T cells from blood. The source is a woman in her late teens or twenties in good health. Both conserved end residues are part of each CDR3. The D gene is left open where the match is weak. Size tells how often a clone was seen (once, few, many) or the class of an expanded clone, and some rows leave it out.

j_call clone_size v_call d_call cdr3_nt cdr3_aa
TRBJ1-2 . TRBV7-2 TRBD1 TGTGCCAGCAGCTTAAGTGAAGGACAGGCTAACTATGGCTACACCTTC CASSLSEGQANYGYTF
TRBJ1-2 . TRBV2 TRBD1 TGTGCCAGCAGTGAAGACAGGGGACGTGGCTACACCTTC CASSEDRGRGYTF
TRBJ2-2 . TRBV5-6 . TGTGCCAGCACAGACACCGGGGAGCTGTTTTTT CASTDTGELFF
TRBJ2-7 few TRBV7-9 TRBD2 TGTGCCAGCACCGTGGGACTAGCGTTCGAGCAGTACTTC CASTVGLAFEQYF
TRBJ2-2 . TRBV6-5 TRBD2 TGTGCCAGCAGTTGGACTAGCGGAACCACCGGGGAGCTGTTTTTT CASSWTSGTTGELFF
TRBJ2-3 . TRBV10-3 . TGTGCCATCAGTGAGTCCGGAGTAGCGGGCACAGATACGCAGTATTTT CAISESGVAGTDTQYF
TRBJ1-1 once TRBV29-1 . TGCAGCGCAGGTCGGACACTCTTGAACACTGAAGCTTTCTTT CSAGRTLLNTEAFF
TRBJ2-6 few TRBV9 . TGTGCCAGCATAGGGGGAGACTCCTCTGGGGCCAACGTCCTGACTTTC CASIGGDSSGANVLTF
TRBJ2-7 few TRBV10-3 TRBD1 TGTGCCACCGTGGGACAGGGGGCCGACGAGCAGTACTTC CATVGQGADEQYF
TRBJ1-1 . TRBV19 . TGTGCCAGTAGTATAGATGGGGCCGCTCTAAACACTGAAGCTTTCTTT CASSIDGAALNTEAFF
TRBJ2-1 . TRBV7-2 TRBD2 TGTGCCAGCAGCTCCCGTACTAGCGGGGGTGGCAATGAGCAGTTCTTC CASSSRTSGGGNEQFF
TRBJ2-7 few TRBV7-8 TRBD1 TGTGCCAGCAGCCATAGGACAGGGTTGGACTACGAGCAGTACTTC CASSHRTGLDYEQYF
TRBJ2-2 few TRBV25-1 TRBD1 TGTGCCAGCAGTGAACCGGGACAGGGGACCGGGGAGCTGTTTTTT CASSEPGQGTGELFF
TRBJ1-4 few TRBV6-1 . TGTGCCAGCAAAAAGATGGGGGCCGATAATGAAAAACTGTTTTTT CASKKMGADNEKLFF
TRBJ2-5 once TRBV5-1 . TGCGCCAGCAGCACGGGGACACCCAATTTGGGAGAGACCCAGTACTTC CASSTGTPNLGETQYF
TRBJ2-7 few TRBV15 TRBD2 TGTGCCACCAGCAGAGATAAGACTAGCGGATCCTACGAGCAGTACTTC CATSRDKTSGSYEQYF
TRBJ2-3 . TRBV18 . TGTGCCAGCTCTGGGAGAGCCAACTCTGATACGCAGTATTTT CASSGRANSDTQYF
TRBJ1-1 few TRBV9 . TGTGCCAGCAGCGTAGGAGGGTACGGCACTGAAGCTTTCTTT CASSVGGYGTEAFF
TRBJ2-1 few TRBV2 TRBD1 TGTGCCAGCAATTACCAGGGGGTCGAGCAGTTCTTC CASNYQGVEQFF
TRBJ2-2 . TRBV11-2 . TGTGCCAGCAGCTCGGGGGGCTCGAACACCGGGGAGCTGTTTTTT CASSSGGSNTGELFF
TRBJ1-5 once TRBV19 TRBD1 TGTGCCAGTAGTATTGGGACAGGGACTGGCAAGCCCCAGCATTTT CASSIGTGTGKPQHF
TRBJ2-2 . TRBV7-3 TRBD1 TGTGCCAGCAGCCCCCGGGACAGCTTCACCGGGGAGCTGTTTTTT CASSPRDSFTGELFF